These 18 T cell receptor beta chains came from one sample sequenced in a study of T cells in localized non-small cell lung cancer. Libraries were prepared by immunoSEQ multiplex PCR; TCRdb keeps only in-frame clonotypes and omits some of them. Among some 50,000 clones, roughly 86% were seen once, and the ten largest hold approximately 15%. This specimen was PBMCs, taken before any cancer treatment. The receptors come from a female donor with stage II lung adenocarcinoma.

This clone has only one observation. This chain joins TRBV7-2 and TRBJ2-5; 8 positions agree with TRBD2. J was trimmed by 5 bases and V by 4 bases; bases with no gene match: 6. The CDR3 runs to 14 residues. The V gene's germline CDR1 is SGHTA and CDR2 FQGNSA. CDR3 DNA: TGTGCCAGCAGCTCGGGACTAGACGTGGAGACCCAGTACTTC. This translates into CASSSGLDVETQYF. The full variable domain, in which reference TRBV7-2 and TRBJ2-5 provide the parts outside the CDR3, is GAGVSQSPSNKVTEKGKDVELRCDPISGHTALYWYRQSLGQGLEFLIYFQGNSAPDKSGLPSDRFSAERTGGSVSTLTIQRTQQEDSAVYLCASSSGLDVETQYFGPGTRLLVL.

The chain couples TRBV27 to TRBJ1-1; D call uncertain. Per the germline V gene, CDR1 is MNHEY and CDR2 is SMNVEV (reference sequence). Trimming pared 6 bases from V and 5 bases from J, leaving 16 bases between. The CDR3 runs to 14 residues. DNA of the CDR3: TGTGCCAGCAGCTCCTTCGGGAGGGTTACTGAAGCTTTCTTT. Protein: CASSSFGRVTEAFF.

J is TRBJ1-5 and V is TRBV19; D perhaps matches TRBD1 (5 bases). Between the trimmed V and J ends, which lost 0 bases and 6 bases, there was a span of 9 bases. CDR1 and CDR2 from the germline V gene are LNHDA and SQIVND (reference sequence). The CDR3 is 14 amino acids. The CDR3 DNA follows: TGTGCCAGTAGTATAGATAAGACAGTTCAGCCCCAGCATTTT. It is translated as CASSIDKTVQPQHF.

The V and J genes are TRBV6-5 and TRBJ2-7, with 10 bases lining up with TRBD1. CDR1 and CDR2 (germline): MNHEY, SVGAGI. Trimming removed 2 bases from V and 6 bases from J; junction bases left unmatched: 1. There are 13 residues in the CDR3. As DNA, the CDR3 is TGTGCCAGCAGTTACGGGACAGGGGCCGAGCAGTACTTC. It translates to CASSYGTGAEQYF.

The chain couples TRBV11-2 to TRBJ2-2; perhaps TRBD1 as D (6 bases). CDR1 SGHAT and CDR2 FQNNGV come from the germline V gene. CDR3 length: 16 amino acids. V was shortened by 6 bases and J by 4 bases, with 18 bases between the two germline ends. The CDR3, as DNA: TGTGCCAGCAGTCCTTTCCCTCCAGGGGTCACCGGGGAGCTGTTTTTT. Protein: CASSPFPPGVTGELFF.

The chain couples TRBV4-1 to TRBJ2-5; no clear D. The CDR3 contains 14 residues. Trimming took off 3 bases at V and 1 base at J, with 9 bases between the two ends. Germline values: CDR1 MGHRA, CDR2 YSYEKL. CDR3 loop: CASSQTVVQETQYF. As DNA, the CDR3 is TGCGCCAGCAGCCAGACTGTGGTCCAAGAGACCCAGTACTTC.

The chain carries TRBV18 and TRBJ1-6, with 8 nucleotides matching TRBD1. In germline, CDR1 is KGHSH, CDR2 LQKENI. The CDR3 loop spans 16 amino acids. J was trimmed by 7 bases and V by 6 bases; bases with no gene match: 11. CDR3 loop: CASSPTQGQVNSPLHF. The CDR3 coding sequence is TGTGCCAGCTCCCCTACCCAGGGACAGGTGAATTCACCCCTCCACTTT.

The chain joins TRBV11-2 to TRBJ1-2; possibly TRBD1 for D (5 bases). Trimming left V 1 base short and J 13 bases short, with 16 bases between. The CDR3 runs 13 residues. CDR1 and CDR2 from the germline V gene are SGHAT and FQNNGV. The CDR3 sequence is CASSLGGGLEPTF. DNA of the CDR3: TGTGCCAGCAGCTTAGGGGGCGGGTTAGAGCCCACCTTC. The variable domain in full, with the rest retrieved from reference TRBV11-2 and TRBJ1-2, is EAGVAQSPRYKIIEKRQSVAFWCNPISGHATLYWYQQILGQGPKLLIQFQNNGVVDDSQLPKDRFSAERLKGVDSTLKIQPAKLEDSAVYLCASSLGGGLEPTFGSGTRLTVV.

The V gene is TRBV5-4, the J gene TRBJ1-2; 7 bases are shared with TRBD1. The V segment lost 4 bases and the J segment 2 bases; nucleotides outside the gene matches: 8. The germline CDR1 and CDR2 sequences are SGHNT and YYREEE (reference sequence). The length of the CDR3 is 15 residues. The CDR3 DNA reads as TGTGCCAGCAGCATGCGGGCAGGGGGGAACTATGGCTACACCTTC. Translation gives CASSMRAGGNYGYTF.

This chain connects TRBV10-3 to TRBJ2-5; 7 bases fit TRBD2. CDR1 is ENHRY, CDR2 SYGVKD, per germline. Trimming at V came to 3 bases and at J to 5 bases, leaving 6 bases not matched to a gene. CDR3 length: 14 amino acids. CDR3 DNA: TGTGCCATCAGTGAAGAACTCGGGAGGGAGACCCAGTACTTC. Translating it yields CAISEELGRETQYF.

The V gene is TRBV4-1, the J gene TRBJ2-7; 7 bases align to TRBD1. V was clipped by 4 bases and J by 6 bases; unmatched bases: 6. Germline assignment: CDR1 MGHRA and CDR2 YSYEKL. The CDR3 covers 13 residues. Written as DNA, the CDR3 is TGCGCCAGCAGCCCCATGACAGGGTTCGAGCAGTACTTC. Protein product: CASSPMTGFEQYF.

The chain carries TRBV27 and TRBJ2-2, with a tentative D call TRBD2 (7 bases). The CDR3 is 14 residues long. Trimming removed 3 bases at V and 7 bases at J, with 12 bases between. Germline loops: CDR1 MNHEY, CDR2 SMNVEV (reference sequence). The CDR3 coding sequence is TGTGCCAGCAGTTTTGCGGGGGCAAGCGGGGAGCTGTTTTTT. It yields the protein CASSFAGASGELFF.

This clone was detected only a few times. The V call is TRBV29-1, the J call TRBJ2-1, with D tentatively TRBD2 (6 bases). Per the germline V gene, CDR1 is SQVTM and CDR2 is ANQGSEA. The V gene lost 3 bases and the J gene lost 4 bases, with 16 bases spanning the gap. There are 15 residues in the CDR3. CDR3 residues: CSVDGLAGIYNEQFF. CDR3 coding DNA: TGCAGCGTTGACGGCCTGGCGGGAATTTACAATGAGCAGTTCTTC.

This CDR3 is CASSFHNGREGGYTF. In DNA form, the CDR3 reads TGTGCCAGCAGCTTCCATAACGGGAGGGAAGGCGGCTACACCTTC. The chain links TRBV9 to TRBJ1-2; D gene ambiguous. Per the germline V gene, CDR1 is SGDLS and CDR2 is YYNGEE. This CDR3 spans 15 amino acids. V lost 4 bases and J lost 8, with 21 bases in between.

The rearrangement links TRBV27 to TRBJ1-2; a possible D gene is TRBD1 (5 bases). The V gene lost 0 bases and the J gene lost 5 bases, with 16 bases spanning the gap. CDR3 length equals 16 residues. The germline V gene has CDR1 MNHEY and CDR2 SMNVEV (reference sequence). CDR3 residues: CASSLSNGGFGYGYTF. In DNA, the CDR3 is TGTGCCAGCAGTTTATCGAATGGGGGATTTGGATATGGCTACACCTTC.

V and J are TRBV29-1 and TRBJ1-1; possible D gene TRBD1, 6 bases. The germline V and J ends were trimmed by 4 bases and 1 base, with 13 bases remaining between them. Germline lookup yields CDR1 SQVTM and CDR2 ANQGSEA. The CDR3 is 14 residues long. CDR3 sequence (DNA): TGCAGCGTTGCCGGGGGGGGCGCGAACACTGAAGCTTTCTTT. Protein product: CSVAGGGANTEAFF.

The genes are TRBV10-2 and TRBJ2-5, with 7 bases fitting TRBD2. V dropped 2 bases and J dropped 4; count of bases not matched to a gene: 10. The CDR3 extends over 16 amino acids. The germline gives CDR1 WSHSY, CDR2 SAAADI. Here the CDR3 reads CASSEPGGRLRETQYF. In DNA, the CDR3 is TGCGCCAGCAGTGAGCCGGGGGGACGGCTGCGAGAGACCCAGTACTTC.

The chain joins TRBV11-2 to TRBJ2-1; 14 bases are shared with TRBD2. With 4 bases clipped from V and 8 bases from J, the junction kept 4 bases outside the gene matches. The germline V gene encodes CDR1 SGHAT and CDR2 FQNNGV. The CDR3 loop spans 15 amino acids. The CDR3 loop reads CASSSGLAGGYEQFF. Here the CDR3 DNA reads TGTGCCAGCAGCTCAGGACTAGCGGGGGGCTATGAGCAGTTCTTC.